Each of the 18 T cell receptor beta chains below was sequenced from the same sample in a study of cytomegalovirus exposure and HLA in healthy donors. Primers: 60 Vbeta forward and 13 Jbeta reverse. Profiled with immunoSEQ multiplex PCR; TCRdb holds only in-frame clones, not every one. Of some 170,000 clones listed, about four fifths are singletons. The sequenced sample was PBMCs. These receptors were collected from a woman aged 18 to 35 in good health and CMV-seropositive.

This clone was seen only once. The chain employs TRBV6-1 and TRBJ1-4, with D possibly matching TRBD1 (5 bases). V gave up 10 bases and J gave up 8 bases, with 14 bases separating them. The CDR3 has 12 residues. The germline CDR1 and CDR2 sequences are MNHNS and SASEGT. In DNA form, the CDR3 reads TGTGCCACTCAGGGAATAGGCGAAAAACTGTTTTTT. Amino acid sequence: CATQGIGEKLFF.

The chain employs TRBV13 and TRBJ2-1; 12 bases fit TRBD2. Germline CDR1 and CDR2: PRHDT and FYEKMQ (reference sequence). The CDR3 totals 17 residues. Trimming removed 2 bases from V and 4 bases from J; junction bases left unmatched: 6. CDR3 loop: CASSLISSGGGYNEQFF. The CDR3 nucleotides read TGTGCCAGCAGCTTAATATCTAGCGGGGGGGGTTACAATGAGCAGTTCTTC.

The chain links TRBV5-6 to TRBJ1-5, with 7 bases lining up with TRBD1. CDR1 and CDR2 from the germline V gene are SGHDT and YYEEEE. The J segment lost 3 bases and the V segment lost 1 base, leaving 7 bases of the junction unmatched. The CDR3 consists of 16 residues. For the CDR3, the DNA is TGTGCCAGCAGCTTGTTAAATAGGGGGCACAATCAGCCCCAGCATTTT. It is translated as CASSLLNRGHNQPQHF.

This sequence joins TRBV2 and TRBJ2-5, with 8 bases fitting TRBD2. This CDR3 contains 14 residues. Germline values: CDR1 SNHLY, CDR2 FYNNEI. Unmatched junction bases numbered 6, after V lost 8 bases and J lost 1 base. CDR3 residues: CASGGGPIQETQYF. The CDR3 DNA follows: TGTGCCAGCGGCGGGGGGCCGATCCAAGAGACCCAGTACTTC.

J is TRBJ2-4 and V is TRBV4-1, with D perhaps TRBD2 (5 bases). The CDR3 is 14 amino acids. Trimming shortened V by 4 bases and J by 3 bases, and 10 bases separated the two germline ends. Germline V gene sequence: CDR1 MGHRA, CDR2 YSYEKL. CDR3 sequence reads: CASSLPAGKNIQYF. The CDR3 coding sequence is TGCGCCAGCAGCCTGCCTGCGGGCAAAAACATTCAGTACTTC.

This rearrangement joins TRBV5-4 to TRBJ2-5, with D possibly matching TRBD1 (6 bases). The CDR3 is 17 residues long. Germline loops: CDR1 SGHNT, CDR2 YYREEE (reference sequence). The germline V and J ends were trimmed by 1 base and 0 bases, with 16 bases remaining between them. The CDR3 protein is CASSLSPGHLYQETQYF. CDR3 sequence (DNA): TGTGCCAGCAGCTTGTCGCCGGGACACTTGTACCAAGAGACCCAGTACTTC.

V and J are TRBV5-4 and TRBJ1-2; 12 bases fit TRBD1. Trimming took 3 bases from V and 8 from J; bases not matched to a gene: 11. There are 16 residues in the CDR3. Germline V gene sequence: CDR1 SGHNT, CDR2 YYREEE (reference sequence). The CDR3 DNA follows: TGTGCCAGCAGCTCCCCCTCGGGACAGGGGGCCTACGGCTACACCTTC. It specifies CASSSPSGQGAYGYTF.

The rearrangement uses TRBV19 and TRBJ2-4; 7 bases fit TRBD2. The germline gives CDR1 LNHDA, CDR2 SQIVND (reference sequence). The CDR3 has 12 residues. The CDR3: CPRKALANIQYF. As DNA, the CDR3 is TGTCCGCGGAAAGCACTAGCGAACATTCAGTACTTC. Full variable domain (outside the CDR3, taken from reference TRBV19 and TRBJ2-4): DGGITQSPKYLFRKEGQNVTLSCEQNLNHDAMYWYRQDPGQGLRLIYYSQIVNDFQKGDIAEGYSVSREKKESFPLTVTSAQKNPTAFYLCPRKALANIQYFGAGTRLSVL.

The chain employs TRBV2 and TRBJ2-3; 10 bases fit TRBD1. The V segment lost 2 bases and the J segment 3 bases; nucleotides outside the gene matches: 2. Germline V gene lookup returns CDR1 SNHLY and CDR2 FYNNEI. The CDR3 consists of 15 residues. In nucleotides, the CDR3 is TGTGCCAGCAGTGAAAGGGACAGGGGTACAGATACGCAGTATTTT. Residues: CASSERDRGTDTQYF.

This CDR3 reads CASSVSGNTEAFF. The CDR3 coding sequence is TGTGCCAGCAGCGTATCGGGGAACACTGAAGCTTTCTTT. The chain uses TRBV9 and TRBJ1-1; D gene unclear. This CDR3 is 13 amino acids long. Germline CDR1 SGDLS, CDR2 YYNGEE. Trimming removed 1 base at V and 1 base at J, with 5 bases between.

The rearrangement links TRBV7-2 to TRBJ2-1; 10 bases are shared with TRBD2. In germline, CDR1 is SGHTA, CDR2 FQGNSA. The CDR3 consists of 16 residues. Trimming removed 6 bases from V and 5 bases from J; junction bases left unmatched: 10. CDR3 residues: CASSFLAGAVNNEQFF. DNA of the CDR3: TGTGCCAGCAGTTTCCTAGCGGGGGCCGTCAACAATGAGCAGTTCTTC.

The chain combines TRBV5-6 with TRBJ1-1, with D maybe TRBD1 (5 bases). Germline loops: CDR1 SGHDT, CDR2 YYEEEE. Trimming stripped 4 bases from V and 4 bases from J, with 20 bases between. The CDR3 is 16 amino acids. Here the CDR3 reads CASSPTGAWEGTEAFF. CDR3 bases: TGTGCCAGCAGCCCGACTGGGGCCTGGGAGGGCACTGAAGCTTTCTTT. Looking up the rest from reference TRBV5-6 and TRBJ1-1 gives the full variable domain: DAGVTQSPTHLIKTRGQQVTLRCSPKSGHDTVSWYQQALGQGPQFIFQYYEEEERQRGNFPDRFSGHQFPNYSSELNVNALLLGDSALYLCASSPTGAWEGTEAFFGQGTRLTVV.

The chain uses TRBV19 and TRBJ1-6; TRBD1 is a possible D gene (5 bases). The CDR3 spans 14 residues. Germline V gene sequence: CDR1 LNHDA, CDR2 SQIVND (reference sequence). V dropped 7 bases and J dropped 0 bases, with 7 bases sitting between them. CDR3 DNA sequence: TGTGCCAGTACGACAGACTCCTATAATTCACCCCTCCACTTT. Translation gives CASTTDSYNSPLHF. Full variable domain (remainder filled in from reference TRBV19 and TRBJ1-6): DGGITQSPKYLFRKEGQNVTLSCEQNLNHDAMYWYRQDPGQGLRLIYYSQIVNDFQKGDIAEGYSVSREKKESFPLTVTSAQKNPTAFYLCASTTDSYNSPLHFGNGTRLTVT.

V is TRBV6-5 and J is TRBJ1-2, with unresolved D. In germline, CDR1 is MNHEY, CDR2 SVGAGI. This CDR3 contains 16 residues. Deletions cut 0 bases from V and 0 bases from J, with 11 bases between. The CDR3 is CASSYSRANPNYGYTF. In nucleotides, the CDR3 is TGTGCCAGCAGTTACTCCCGAGCCAATCCTAACTATGGCTACACCTTC.

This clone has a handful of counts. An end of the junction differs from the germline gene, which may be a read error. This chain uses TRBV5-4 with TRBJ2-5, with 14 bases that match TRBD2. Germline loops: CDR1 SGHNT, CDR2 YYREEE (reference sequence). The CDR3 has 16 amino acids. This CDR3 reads CASSWGLAGAKEAQYF. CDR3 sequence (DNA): TGTGCCAGCAGCTGGGGACTAGCGGGGGCGAAAGAGGCCCAGTACTTC.

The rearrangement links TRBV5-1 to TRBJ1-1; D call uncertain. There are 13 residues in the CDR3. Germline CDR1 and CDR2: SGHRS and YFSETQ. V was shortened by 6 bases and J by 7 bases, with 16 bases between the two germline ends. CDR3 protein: CASIDTAGVEAFF. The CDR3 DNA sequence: TGCGCCAGCATCGACACGGCGGGAGTTGAAGCTTTCTTT.

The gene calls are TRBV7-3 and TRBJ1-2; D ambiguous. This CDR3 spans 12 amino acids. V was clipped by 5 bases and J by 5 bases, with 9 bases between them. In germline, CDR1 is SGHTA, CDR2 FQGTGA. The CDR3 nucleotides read TGTGCCAGCAGCACGGGTGGGTATGGCTACACCTTC. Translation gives CASSTGGYGYTF.

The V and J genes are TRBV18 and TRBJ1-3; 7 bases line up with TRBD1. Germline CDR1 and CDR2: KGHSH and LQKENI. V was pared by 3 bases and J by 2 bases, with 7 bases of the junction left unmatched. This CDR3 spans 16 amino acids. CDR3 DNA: TGTGCCAGCTCACCGATACAGGGGCGGCCTGGAAACACCATATATTTT. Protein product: CASSPIQGRPGNTIYF.